This T cell receptor beta chain was recovered during a study of Graves' ophthalmopathy and Graves' hyperthyroidism. TCR beta CDR3 regions were amplified from RNA transcripts. The first round was an RT-PCR with HTBI primers, and the second round was a multiplex PCR. TCRdb used MiXCR to reprocess the multiplex PCR reads, holding one entry per CDR3 protein. This sample has fewer than 250,000 distinct CDR3 sequences, with approximately 28% found just once. The CDR3 is 15 amino acids. CDR1 LNHDA and CDR2 SQIVND come from the germline V gene (reference sequence). The J segment lost 2 bases and the V segment lost 5 bases, leaving 6 bases of the junction unmatched.

Sequencing was carried out using peripheral blood. This TCR derives from a man between 50 and 59 years old with Graves' ophthalmopathy. This rearrangement joins TRBV19 to TRBJ2-5, with 9 nucleotides matching TRBD2. The CDR3 DNA sequence: TGTGCCAGTAGTCGGACTAGCGTTAGACAAGAGACCCAGTACTTC. Its protein product is CASSRTSVRQETQYF.